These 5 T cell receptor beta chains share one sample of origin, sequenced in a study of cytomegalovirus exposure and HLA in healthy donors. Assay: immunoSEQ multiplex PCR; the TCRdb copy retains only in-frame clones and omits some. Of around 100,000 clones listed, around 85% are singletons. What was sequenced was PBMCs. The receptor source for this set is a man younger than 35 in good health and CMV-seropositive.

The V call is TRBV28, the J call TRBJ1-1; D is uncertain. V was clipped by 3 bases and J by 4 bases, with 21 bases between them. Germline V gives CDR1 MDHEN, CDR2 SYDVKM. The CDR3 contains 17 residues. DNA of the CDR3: TGTGCCAGCAGTTTGTACTTACCCTGGGAGGTCGGCACTGAAGCTTTCTTT. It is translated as CASSLYLPWEVGTEAFF.

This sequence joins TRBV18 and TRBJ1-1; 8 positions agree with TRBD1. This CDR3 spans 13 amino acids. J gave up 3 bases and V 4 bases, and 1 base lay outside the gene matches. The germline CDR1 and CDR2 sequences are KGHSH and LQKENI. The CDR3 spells CASSLQGDTEAFF. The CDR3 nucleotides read TGTGCCAGCTCACTACAGGGGGACACTGAAGCTTTCTTT.

CDR3 sequence (DNA): TGTGCCAGCAGTTTAAAGGGACAATTCAACTATGGCTACACCTTC. This translates into CASSLKGQFNYGYTF. This chain connects TRBV28 to TRBJ1-2; possibly TRBD1 for D (6 bases). Per germline, CDR1 MDHEN and CDR2 SYDVKM. The germline V and J ends were trimmed by 2 bases and 2 bases, with 12 bases remaining between them. CDR3 length equals 15 residues.

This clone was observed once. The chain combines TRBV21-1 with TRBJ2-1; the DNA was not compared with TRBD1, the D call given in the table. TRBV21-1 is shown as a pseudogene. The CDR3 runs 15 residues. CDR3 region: CASSKVRQGKNEQFF. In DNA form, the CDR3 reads TGTGCCAGCAGCAAAGTGAGACAGGGTAAGAATGAGCAGTTCTTC.

The CDR3 loop reads CASSLGDRGYGYTF. CDR3 bases: TGTGCCAGCAGCTTAGGAGACAGGGGATATGGCTACACCTTC. This chain links TRBV11-1 with TRBJ1-2; the match to TRBD1 covers 8 bases. The ends lost 1 base at V and 5 bases at J; junction bases unmatched: 3. Germline V gene data show CDR1 as SGHAT and CDR2 as FQDESV (reference sequence). This CDR3 contains 14 residues.